The sequence of this T cell receptor (beta chain) was determined in a study of CD8 T cells in Susac syndrome. Whole-study context: Susac syndrome patients were untreated, on corticosteroids with some adding intravenous immunoglobulin, or on intravenous immunoglobulin only. Study results and caveats: Expansion of Susac CD8+ clones peaked in TEMRA cells and in active patients.

TEMRA cells were enriched by FACS, while CD8+ and CD4+ T cells were obtained through a negative isolation that was performed magnetically. CDR3 length equals 17 residues. V was clipped by 3 bases and J by 1 base, with 16 bases between them. Germline CDR1 reads ENHRY; CDR2 reads SYGVKD. When the RNA was reverse transcribed, random hexamers were used with an input of roughly 0.5 to 1 ug. Coverage of TCR beta CDR3 amplification by immunoSEQ multiplex PCR extended to 54 Vbeta and 13 Jbeta. TCRdb reprocessed the immunoSEQ multiplex PCR reads with MiXCR, giving one entry per CDR3 protein. Among roughly 110,000 distinct CDR3 sequences listed, roughly 95% were seen once. A word on this clonotype: Its antigen is unknown.

The gene calls are TRBV10-3 and TRBJ2-4, with D possibly TRBD1 on 6 matching bases. This TCR was recovered from a human donor with Susac syndrome. The sequenced sample consisted of CD8+ T cells from PBMCs. The CDR3 DNA sequence: TGTGCCATCAGTGAATCAAGACAGGACCCCGCCAAAAACATTCAGTACTTC. This gives the protein CAISESRQDPAKNIQYF.